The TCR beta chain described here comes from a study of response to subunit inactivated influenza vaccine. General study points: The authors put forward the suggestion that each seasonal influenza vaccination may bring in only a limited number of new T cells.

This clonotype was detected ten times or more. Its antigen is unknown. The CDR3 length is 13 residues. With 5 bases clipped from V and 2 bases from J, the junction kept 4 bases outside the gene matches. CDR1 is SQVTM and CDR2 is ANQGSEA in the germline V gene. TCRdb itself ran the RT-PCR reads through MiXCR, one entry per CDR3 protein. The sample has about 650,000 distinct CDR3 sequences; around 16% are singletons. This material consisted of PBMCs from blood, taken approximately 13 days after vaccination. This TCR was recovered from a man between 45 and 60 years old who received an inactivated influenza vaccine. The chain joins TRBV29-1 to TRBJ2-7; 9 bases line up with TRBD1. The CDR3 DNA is TGCAGCGTTCTACAGGGGGCGACCTACGAGCAGTACTTC. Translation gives CSVLQGATYEQYF.